A single sample is the source of the 25 T cell receptor beta chains below, sequenced in a study of beta chain features in type 1 diabetes. Findings of the study overall: A moderate, significant TCRB CDR3 shortening appeared in type 1 diabetes across four CD4+ subsets.

What these receptors recognize is not known. As every portion of the isolated RNA was reverse transcribed, the sequencing read expressed TCRB transcripts. Some clones are missing from TCRdb's copy, which holds only in-frame ones; the method was immunoSEQ multiplex PCR. The data show approximately 240,000 clones, approximately 16% seen once. Specimen: naive CD4+ T cells from blood. Receptors originate from a man aged 25-45 years with type 1 diabetes.

This clone was observed a handful of times. J is TRBJ1-1 and V is TRBV29-1; D remains ambiguous. Trimming shortened V by 0 bases and J by 7 bases, and 9 bases separated the two germline ends. CDR3 size: 12 residues. Germline V CDR1 and CDR2: SQVTM, ANQGSEA. The CDR3 spells CSVEDGPDEAFF. The CDR3 bases are TGCAGCGTTGAAGATGGGCCTGATGAAGCTTTCTTT.

This clone was seen repeatedly, ten times or more. The chain combines TRBV30 with TRBJ2-1; 9 nucleotides align to TRBD2. This CDR3 is 15 amino acids long. Per germline, CDR1 GTSNPN and CDR2 SVGIG (reference sequence). V shed 1 base and J 0 bases; nucleotides not matched to a gene: 1. The CDR3 DNA follows: TGTGCCTGGAGTGGGCGGGAGGGCTCCTACAATGAGCAGTTCTTC. It yields the protein CAWSGREGSYNEQFF.

DNA for the CDR3: TGTGCCAGCAGCTTAGACGTGCTGGCGAGAGGACTTGACTCCTACAATGAGCAGTTCTTC. This translates into CASSLDVLARGLDSYNEQFF. J is TRBJ2-1 and V is TRBV11-2; D is possibly TRBD2 (5 bases). The CDR3 extends over 20 amino acids. Germline values: CDR1 SGHAT, CDR2 FQNNGV. V lost 0 bases and J 0 bases, leaving 21 bases between the germline ends. Full variable domain (rest looked up from reference TRBV11-2 and TRBJ2-1): EAGVAQSPRYKIIEKRQSVAFWCNPISGHATLYWYQQILGQGPKLLIQFQNNGVVDDSQLPKDRFSAERLKGVDSTLKIQPAKLEDSAVYLCASSLDVLARGLDSYNEQFFGPGTRLTVL.

The chain has TRBV4-3 and TRBJ1-2; no definite D call. The CDR3 loop spans 13 amino acids. From germline, CDR1 is LGHNA and CDR2 YSLEER. Between the trimmed V and J ends, which lost 0 bases and 5 bases, there was a span of 7 bases. CDR3 sequence reads: CASSQDGLYGYTF. In nucleotides, the CDR3 is TGCGCCAGCAGCCAAGACGGTCTGTATGGCTACACCTTC.

V is TRBV13 and J is TRBJ1-1; weak D call: TRBD1 (6 bases). V dropped 5 bases and J dropped 5 bases, with 15 bases sitting between them. From germline, CDR1 is PRHDT and CDR2 FYEKMQ (reference sequence). The CDR3 consists of 14 residues. CDR3 nucleotide sequence: TGTGCCAGCAGCCTCTTCGAGGGGGAAACTGAAGCTTTCTTT. Its translation is CASSLFEGETEAFF.

This clone showed up just a few times. The V call is TRBV5-1, the J call TRBJ2-1, with D perhaps matching TRBD2 (6 bases). Germline V CDR1 and CDR2: SGHRS, YFSETQ. V was cut by 0 bases and J by 8 bases, with 9 bases left in between. This CDR3 spans 13 amino acids. Written as DNA, the CDR3 is TGCGCCAGCAGCTTGGGGCGGGGCGATGAGCAGTTCTTC. This encodes CASSLGRGDEQFF.

This clone appeared a few times. V is TRBV19 and J is TRBJ2-7; D gene uncertain. From germline, CDR1 is LNHDA and CDR2 SQIVND (reference sequence). Between the trimmed V and J ends, which lost 5 bases and 3 bases, there was a span of 11 bases. The CDR3 runs to 13 residues. CDR3 loop: CASSSGTSYEQYF. The DNA of the CDR3 is TGTGCCAGTAGTTCGGGCACAAGCTACGAGCAGTACTTC.

This clone was seen a few times. This chain uses TRBV29-1 with TRBJ1-1; D ambiguous. With 6 bases removed from V and 4 bases from J, the gap between germline ends came to 18 bases. There are 14 residues in the CDR3. The germline V gene has CDR1 SQVTM and CDR2 ANQGSEA. The CDR3 nucleotides read TGCAGCGTCTCCGACATACGTCGCGCCACTGAAGCTTTCTTT. Translating gives CSVSDIRRATEAFF.

A remark on this clone: Other DNA sequences within the sample encode an identical CDR3. V gene TRBV10-3 combines with J gene TRBJ2-6; D unresolved. Germline loops: CDR1 ENHRY, CDR2 SYGVKD. CDR3 length equals 16 residues. V gave up 0 bases and J gave up 4 bases, with 10 bases separating them. CDR3 bases: TGTGCCATCAGTGAGTCCCGTTCCTCCGGGGCCAACGTCCTGACTTTC. Translated, it gives CAISESRSSGANVLTF.

The V and J genes are TRBV10-3 and TRBJ2-7; D ambiguous. V was cut by 6 bases and J by 2 bases, with 8 bases left in between. The CDR3 sequence is 12 residues long. From germline, CDR1 is ENHRY and CDR2 SYGVKD. CDR3 region: CAIRDRPYEQYF. As DNA, the CDR3 is TGTGCCATCAGGGACCGTCCCTACGAGCAGTACTTC.

The gene calls are TRBV4-1 and TRBJ2-7; weak D call: TRBD1 (7 bases). The V end was cut by 1 base, the J end by 13 bases, with 23 bases between. There are 15 residues in the CDR3. CDR1 MGHRA and CDR2 YSYEKL come from the germline V gene. Here the CDR3 reads CASSQVYGGRGDPYF. Written as DNA, the CDR3 is TGCGCCAGCAGCCAAGTTTATGGTGGCAGGGGGGATCCCTACTTC.

The CDR3 sequence: CASKDRTGVDQPQHF. The CDR3 nucleotides are TGTGCCTCAAAAGACCGGACAGGGGTCGATCAGCCCCAGCATTTT. This chain connects TRBV27 to TRBJ1-5; 9 bases map to TRBD1. Germline-derived CDR1 and CDR2 are MNHEY and SMNVEV (reference sequence). The CDR3 length is 15 residues. Trimming removed 11 bases from V and 5 bases from J; junction bases left unmatched: 13.

This chain uses TRBV7-9 with TRBJ2-1, with 9 positions matching TRBD2. This CDR3 has 17 amino acids. Germline trimming cut 5 bases from V and 0 bases from J; bases unmatched to any gene: 8. From germline, CDR1 is SEHNR and CDR2 FQNEAQ (reference sequence). The CDR3 is CASSPLATSGSYNEQFF. CDR3 in DNA: TGTGCCAGCAGCCCACTCGCGACTAGCGGCTCCTACAATGAGCAGTTCTTC.

The V and J genes are TRBV6-6 and TRBJ2-7, with 8 bases aligning to TRBD1. J was trimmed by 6 bases and V by 0 bases; bases with no gene match: 10. The CDR3 has 16 amino acids. CDR1 MNHNY and CDR2 SVGAGI come from the germline V gene (reference sequence). The CDR3 DNA follows: TGTGCCAGCAGTTACTCTGAGGGACAGGAAAGAGGCGAGCAGTACTTC. Its protein product is CASSYSEGQERGEQYF.

This chain connects TRBV19 to TRBJ2-7, with 8 bases identical to TRBD1. With V trimmed by 4 bases and J by 3 bases, 5 bases remained unmatched. This CDR3 has 14 amino acids. CDR1 and CDR2 from the germline V gene are LNHDA and SQIVND (reference sequence). The CDR3 DNA follows: TGTGCCAGTAGTAAGCCCGGGACAGGCTACGAGCAGTACTTC. Residues: CASSKPGTGYEQYF.

The gene calls are TRBV27 and TRBJ2-7, with 7 bases matching TRBD2. CDR1 MNHEY and CDR2 SMNVEV come from the germline V gene (reference sequence). After removal of 6 bases from V and 2 bases from J, the junction contained 10 bases not matched to a gene. The CDR3 totals 15 residues. The CDR3 bases are TGTGCCAGCAGCCGGGGCGGGAGCAGGCCCTACGAGCAGTACTTC. It translates to CASSRGGSRPYEQYF.

The J gene is TRBJ2-7, the V gene TRBV5-4; D is undetermined. Germline loops: CDR1 SGHNT, CDR2 YYREEE (reference sequence). Trimming removed 2 bases from V and 0 bases from J, with 3 bases in between. This CDR3 contains 12 residues. The CDR3 reads CASSFNSYEQYF. For the CDR3, the DNA is TGTGCCAGCAGCTTTAACTCCTACGAGCAGTACTTC.

The table lists this clone with a few counts. The chain recombines TRBV1 with TRBJ2-1. TRBV1 is labeled a pseudogene. CDR3 size: 16 residues. Here the CDR3 DNA reads TGCACCAGCAGCCACGAGTCGTCGGGACCCTACAATGAGCAGTTCTTC. This translates into CTSSHESSGPYNEQFF.

This chain links TRBV29-1 with TRBJ2-3; tentatively, D is TRBD1 (5 bases). Germline-derived CDR1 and CDR2 are SQVTM and ANQGSEA. Trimming cost V 7 bases and J 0 bases, with 14 bases left between them. The CDR3 length is 14 residues. CDR3 residues: CSGAEQGSTDTQYF. In nucleotides, the CDR3 is TGCAGCGGGGCAGAGCAGGGTAGCACAGATACGCAGTATTTT.

The chain is built from TRBV13 and TRBJ1-1; 7 nucleotides align to TRBD1. The CDR3 is 15 residues long. Germline V CDR1 and CDR2: PRHDT, FYEKMQ (reference sequence). V lost 5 bases to trimming and J lost 5 bases; unmatched junction nucleotides: 11. The CDR3 reads CASSAYRGSETEAFF. CDR3 nucleotides: TGTGCCAGCAGCGCCTACAGGGGCTCGGAGACTGAAGCTTTCTTT.

The J gene is TRBJ2-7, the V gene TRBV9; D is undetermined. Trimming shortened V by 4 bases and J by 3 bases, and 8 bases separated the two germline ends. Per the germline V gene, CDR1 is SGDLS and CDR2 is YYNGEE. The CDR3 loop spans 12 amino acids. This CDR3 reads CASSFSGYEQYF. Written as DNA, the CDR3 is TGTGCCAGCAGCTTTTCGGGCTACGAGCAGTACTTC.

This chain links TRBV9 with TRBJ2-5; no definite D call. Trimming removed 0 bases from V and 5 bases from J, with 8 bases in between. Per the germline V gene, CDR1 is SGDLS and CDR2 is YYNGEE. This CDR3 has 13 residues. In DNA, the CDR3 is TGTGCCAGCAGCGTAGAAGGGTGGGAGACCCAGTACTTC. It yields the protein CASSVEGWETQYF.

This clone was seen a few times. CDR3 region: CASSLTGESTDTQYF. CDR3 nucleotide sequence: TGTGCCAGCAGCTTAACAGGGGAAAGCACAGATACGCAGTATTTT. The chain carries TRBV7-3 and TRBJ2-3; possibly TRBD1 for D (5 bases). Between the trimmed V and J ends, which lost 0 bases and 0 bases, there was a span of 7 bases. From germline, CDR1 is SGHTA and CDR2 FQGTGA. The CDR3 contains 15 residues.

This clone was detected a few times. CDR3 protein: CSVAESSGNTIYF. The DNA for the CDR3 is TGCAGCGTTGCAGAATCCTCTGGAAACACCATATATTTT. The chain links TRBV29-1 to TRBJ1-3; no firm D call. Trimming cost V 4 bases and J 0 bases, with 7 bases left between them. There are 13 residues in the CDR3. CDR1 SQVTM and CDR2 ANQGSEA come from the germline V gene.

The chain recombines TRBV2 with TRBJ2-3; D ambiguous. This CDR3 spans 11 amino acids. Germline CDR1 is SNHLY and CDR2 is FYNNEI. V lost 6 bases and J 8 bases, leaving 9 bases between the germline ends. CDR3 sequence reads: CASRAEGTQYF. CDR3 DNA sequence: TGTGCCAGCAGGGCCGAAGGTACGCAGTATTTT.